The 3 T cell receptor beta chains reported below all come from one sample, sequenced in a study of response to subunit inactivated influenza vaccine. TCRdb reprocessed the RT-PCR reads via MiXCR and lists one record per CDR3 protein. The table shows 530,000 or so distinct CDR3 sequences, with 10% to 15% occurring only once. This specimen consisted of PBMCs from blood, obtained on the day of vaccination. Receptors were obtained from a man between 50 and 59 years old who received an inactivated influenza vaccine.

This clonotype was detected only a few times. The gene calls are TRBV4-3 and TRBJ2-6; D gene uncertain. CDR1 and CDR2 (germline): LGHNA, YSLEER. The germline V and J ends were trimmed by 0 bases and 1 base, with 7 bases remaining between them. The CDR3 has 16 amino acids. CDR3 loop: CASSQDLVSGANVLTF. For the CDR3, the DNA is TGCGCCAGCAGCCAAGATCTTGTTTCTGGGGCCAACGTCCTGACTTTC.

The sample holds many counts of this clonotype. The chain carries TRBV11-2 and TRBJ2-2; 8 bases agree with TRBD1. Looked up from germline, CDR1 is SGHAT and CDR2 is FQNNGV. Trimming took 4 bases from V and 2 from J; bases not matched to a gene: 18. The CDR3 has 20 amino acids. The DNA for the CDR3 is TGTGCCAGCAGCTATACCGGGACAGGCTTTTTGGGGGAAAACACCGGGGAGCTGTTTTTT. Protein product: CASSYTGTGFLGENTGELFF.

The V call is TRBV7-8, the J call TRBJ2-3; 9 positions match TRBD1. CDR3 length equals 16 residues. With V trimmed by 8 bases and J by 1 base, 10 bases remained unmatched. Germline V gene sequence: CDR1 SGHVS, CDR2 FQNEAQ. In DNA form, the CDR3 reads TGTGCCAGCCAGAAACACCGGGACAGGGGCACAGATACGCAGTATTTT. It yields the protein CASQKHRDRGTDTQYF.